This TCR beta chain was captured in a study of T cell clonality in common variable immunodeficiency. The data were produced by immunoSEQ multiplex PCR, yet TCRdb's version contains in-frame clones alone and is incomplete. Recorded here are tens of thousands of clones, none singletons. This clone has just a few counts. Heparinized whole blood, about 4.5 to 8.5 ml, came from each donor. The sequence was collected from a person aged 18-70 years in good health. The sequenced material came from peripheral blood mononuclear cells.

The CDR3 DNA, read in part, is TGTGCCAGCAGCACAACAGGGGGCATCTACAATGAG. Its translation: CASSTTGGIYNE. The full-length CDR3 reads as CASSTTGGIYNEQFF. This chain connects TRBV2 to TRBJ2-1; 9 nucleotides agree with TRBD1. The read terminates 3 residues before the CDR3 end, so the remaining end is supplied by the germline J gene. V lost 6 bases and J lost 3; bases outside the gene matches: 6. This CDR3 is 15 amino acids long. Per the germline V gene, CDR1 is SNHLY and CDR2 is FYNNEI.